A selection of T cell receptor beta chains follows, all from one sample in a study of CD8 T cells in Susac syndrome. Each CDR3 protein is one row after TCRdb ran MiXCR on the immunoSEQ multiplex PCR reads. The table lists about 69,000 distinct CDR3 sequences, around 90% of them singletons, with about 0.47% in the top ten. The source material was CD8+ T cells from PBMCs. The source of these receptors is a human donor with multiple sclerosis. Both conserved end residues are part of each CDR3. The order of the fields is D gene, V gene, clone size, J gene, CDR3 DNA, CDR3 protein. A D gene is named only where the DNA matches it firmly. Not every row has a clone size; where given, it reads once, few, many or a size class.

D: NA; V: TRBV30; size: once; J: TRBJ1-1; DNA: TGTGCCTGGAGTCGAGGGGCGAACACTGAAGCTTTCTTT; CDR3: CAWSRGANTEAFF
D: NA; V: TRBV5-1; size: NA; J: TRBJ1-1; DNA: TGCGCCAGCAGCTTTATCGGGGGACTGAACACTGAAGCTTTCTTT; CDR3: CASSFIGGLNTEAFF
D: NA; V: TRBV6-6; size: NA; J: TRBJ1-4; DNA: TGTGCCAGCAGTTTAAGGGTTGCTAATGAAAAACTGTTTTTT; CDR3: CASSLRVANEKLFF
D: TRBD2; V: TRBV27; size: NA; J: TRBJ2-1; DNA: TGTGCCAGCAGTTTGAGCGGGAACTCCTACAATGAGCAGTTCTTC; CDR3: CASSLSGNSYNEQFF
D: NA; V: TRBV30; size: once; J: TRBJ1-2; DNA: TGTGCCTGGGGAGGAGGGCGCATCATTGGCTACACCTTC; CDR3: CAWGGGRIIGYTF
D: NA; V: TRBV12-3/TRBV12-4; size: once; J: TRBJ2-1; DNA: TGTGCCAGCAGTTCCCGGGAGAACAATGAGCAGTTCTTC; CDR3: CASSSRENNEQFF
D: NA; V: TRBV10-2; size: NA; J: TRBJ1-2; DNA: TGCGCCAGCACGTCGGACAGAAACTATGGCTACACCTTC; CDR3: CASTSDRNYGYTF
D: NA; V: TRBV11-2; size: NA; J: TRBJ2-7; DNA: TGTGCCAGCAGCTTAGTAGAGCGGTTGGATACCTACGAGCAGTACTTC; CDR3: CASSLVERLDTYEQYF
D: NA; V: TRBV27; size: NA; J: TRBJ1-2; DNA: TGTGCCAGCAGCCTCCGAGGGGCTAATAACTATGGCTACACCTTC; CDR3: CASSLRGANNYGYTF
D: NA; V: TRBV3-1; size: NA; J: TRBJ1-4; DNA: TGTGCCAGCAGCTCGAGGAGAACTTCAACTAATGAAAAACTGTTTTTT; CDR3: CASSSRRTSTNEKLFF